The rows below give T cell receptor beta chains drawn from one sample of a study of blood T cell repertoires in COVID-19. The repertoire was sequenced with immunoSEQ multiplex PCR; TCRdb's copy has only in-frame clones and lacks some. The sample comprises approximately 70,000 clones, 90% of which are singletons, and around 2.5% rests with the top ten. The sample taken for sequencing was peripheral blood. The receptor source for this set is a human donor in a cohort sampled during active COVID-19. Each CDR3 is given without its conserved first and last residue. D genes are given only for firm matches.

CDR3aa: ASRKDRGGNEKLF; v_gene: TRBV6-6; d_gene: TRBD1; j_gene: TRBJ1-4
CDR3aa: ASSQTSGSSYEQY; v_gene: TRBV4-2; d_gene: TRBD2; j_gene: TRBJ2-7
CDR3aa: ASSQGGGNYGYT; v_gene: TRBV5-1; d_gene: -; j_gene: TRBJ1-2
CDR3aa: ASSYPRVDQPQH; v_gene: TRBV6-2/TRBV6-3; d_gene: -; j_gene: TRBJ1-5
CDR3aa: ASQRSPVSGNTIY; v_gene: TRBV9; d_gene: -; j_gene: TRBJ1-3
CDR3aa: ASSDSSGNTIY; v_gene: TRBV10-1; d_gene: -; j_gene: TRBJ1-3
CDR3aa: ASSLLGGTETQY; v_gene: TRBV7-9; d_gene: -; j_gene: TRBJ2-5
CDR3aa: ASRQGVTGELF; v_gene: TRBV7-9; d_gene: TRBD1; j_gene: TRBJ2-2
CDR3aa: ASSLSASIDTQY; v_gene: TRBV27; d_gene: -; j_gene: TRBJ2-3
CDR3aa: ASSMGHRGREKLF; v_gene: TRBV6-5; d_gene: TRBD1; j_gene: TRBJ1-4
CDR3aa: ASSLAGGIGGELF; v_gene: TRBV7-8; d_gene: TRBD2; j_gene: TRBJ2-2
CDR3aa: ASSKPGQPNYGYT; v_gene: TRBV5-4; d_gene: TRBD1; j_gene: TRBJ1-2
CDR3aa: ASSLAPSGSGQF; v_gene: TRBV7-2; d_gene: TRBD2; j_gene: TRBJ2-1
CDR3aa: ASSGQGAYEQY; v_gene: TRBV27; d_gene: TRBD1; j_gene: TRBJ2-7
CDR3aa: ASTSPPGTGWETQY; v_gene: TRBV28; d_gene: TRBD1; j_gene: TRBJ2-5